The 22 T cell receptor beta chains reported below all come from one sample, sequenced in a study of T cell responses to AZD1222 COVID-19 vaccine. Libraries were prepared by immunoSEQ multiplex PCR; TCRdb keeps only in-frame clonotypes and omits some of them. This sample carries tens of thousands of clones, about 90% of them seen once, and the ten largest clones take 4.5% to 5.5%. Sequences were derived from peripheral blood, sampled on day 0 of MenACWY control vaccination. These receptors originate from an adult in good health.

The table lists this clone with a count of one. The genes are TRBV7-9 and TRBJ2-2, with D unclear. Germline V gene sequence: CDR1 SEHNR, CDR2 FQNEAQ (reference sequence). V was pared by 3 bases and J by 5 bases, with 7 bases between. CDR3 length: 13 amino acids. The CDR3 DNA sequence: TGTGCCAGCAGCTTGAAAGGGACCGGGGAGCTGTTTTTT. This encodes CASSLKGTGELFF.

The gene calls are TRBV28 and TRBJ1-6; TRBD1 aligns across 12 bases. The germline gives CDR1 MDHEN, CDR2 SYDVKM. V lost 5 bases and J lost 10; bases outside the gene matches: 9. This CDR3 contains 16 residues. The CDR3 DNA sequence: TGTGCCAGCAGTCTGCCGCGGGACAGGGGGCTGTCACCCCTCCACTTT. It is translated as CASSLPRDRGLSPLHF.

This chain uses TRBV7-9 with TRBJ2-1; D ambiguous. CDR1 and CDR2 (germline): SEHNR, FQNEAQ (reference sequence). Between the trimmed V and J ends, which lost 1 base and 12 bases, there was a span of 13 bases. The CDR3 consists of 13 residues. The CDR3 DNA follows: TGTGCCAGCAGCTTAGGTACGGCAGGCAGGCAGTTCTTC. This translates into CASSLGTAGRQFF.

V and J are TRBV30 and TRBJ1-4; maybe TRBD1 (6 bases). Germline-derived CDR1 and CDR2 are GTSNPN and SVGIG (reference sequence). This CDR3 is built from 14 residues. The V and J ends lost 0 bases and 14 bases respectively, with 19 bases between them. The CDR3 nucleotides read TGTGCCTGGAGTGTACGTGGCGGGACATCGGGCCTGTTTTTT. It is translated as CAWSVRGGTSGLFF.

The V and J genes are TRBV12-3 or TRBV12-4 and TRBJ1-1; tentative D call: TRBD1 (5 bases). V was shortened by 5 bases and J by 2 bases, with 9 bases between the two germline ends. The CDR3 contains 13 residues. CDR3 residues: CASSDSSNTEAFF. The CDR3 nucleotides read TGTGCCAGCAGTGACAGTTCTAACACTGAAGCTTTCTTT.

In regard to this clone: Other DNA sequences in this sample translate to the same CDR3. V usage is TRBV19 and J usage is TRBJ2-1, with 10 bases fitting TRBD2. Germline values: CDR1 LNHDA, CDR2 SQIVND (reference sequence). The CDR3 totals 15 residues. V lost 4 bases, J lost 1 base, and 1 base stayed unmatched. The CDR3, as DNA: TGTGCCAGTAGTACGACTAGCGGGTCCTACAATGAGCAGTTCTTC. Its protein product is CASSTTSGSYNEQFF. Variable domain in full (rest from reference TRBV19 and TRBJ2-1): DGGITQSPKYLFRKEGQNVTLSCEQNLNHDAMYWYRQDPGQGLRLIYYSQIVNDFQKGDIAEGYSVSREKKESFPLTVTSAQKNPTAFYLCASSTTSGSYNEQFFGPGTRLTVL.

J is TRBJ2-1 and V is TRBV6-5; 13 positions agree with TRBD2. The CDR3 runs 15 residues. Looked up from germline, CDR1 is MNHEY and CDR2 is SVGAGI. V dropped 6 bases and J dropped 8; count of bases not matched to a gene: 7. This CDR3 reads CASSQLAGGLDEQFF. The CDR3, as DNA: TGTGCCAGCAGCCAACTAGCGGGAGGGTTAGATGAGCAGTTCTTC.

The chain's CDR3 is CASTSSSGRGASGELFF. CDR3 DNA sequence: TGCGCCAGCACATCTTCTAGCGGCCGGGGAGCTAGCGGGGAGCTGTTTTTT. This chain links TRBV10-1 with TRBJ2-2, with 7 bases matching TRBD2. V lost 7 bases and J lost 7; bases outside the gene matches: 18. Looked up from germline, CDR1 is WNHNN and CDR2 is SYGVQD (reference sequence). This CDR3 has 17 amino acids.

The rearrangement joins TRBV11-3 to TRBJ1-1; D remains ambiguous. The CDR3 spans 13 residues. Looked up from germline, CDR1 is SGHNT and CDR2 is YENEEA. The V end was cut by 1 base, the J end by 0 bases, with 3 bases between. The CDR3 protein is CASSLGVNTEAFF. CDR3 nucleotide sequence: TGTGCCAGCAGCTTAGGGGTGAACACTGAAGCTTTCTTT.

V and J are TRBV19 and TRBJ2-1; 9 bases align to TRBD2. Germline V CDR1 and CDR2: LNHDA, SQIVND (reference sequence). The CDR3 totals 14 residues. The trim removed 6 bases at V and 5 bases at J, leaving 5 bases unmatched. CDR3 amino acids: CASRPGTSNNEQFF. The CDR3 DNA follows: TGTGCCAGTAGGCCTGGGACTAGCAACAATGAGCAGTTCTTC.

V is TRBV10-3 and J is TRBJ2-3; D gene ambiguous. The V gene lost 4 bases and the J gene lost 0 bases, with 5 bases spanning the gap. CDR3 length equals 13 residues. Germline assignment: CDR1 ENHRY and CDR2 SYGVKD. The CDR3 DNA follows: TGTGCCATCAGTGTCCGGAGCACAGATACGCAGTATTTT. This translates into CAISVRSTDTQYF.

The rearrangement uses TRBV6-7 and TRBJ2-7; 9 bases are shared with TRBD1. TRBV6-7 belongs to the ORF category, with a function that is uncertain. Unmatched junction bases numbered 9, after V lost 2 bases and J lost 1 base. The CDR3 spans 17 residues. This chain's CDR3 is CASSYQFPGTGSYEQYF. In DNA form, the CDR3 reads TGTGCCAGCAGTTACCAATTCCCCGGGACAGGGTCCTACGAGCAGTACTTC.

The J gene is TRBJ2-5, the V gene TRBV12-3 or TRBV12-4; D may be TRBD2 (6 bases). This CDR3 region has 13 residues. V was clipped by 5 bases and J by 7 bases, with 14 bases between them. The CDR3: CASSPRRGATQYF. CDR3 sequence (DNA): TGTGCCAGCAGTCCTCGTCGCGGGGCGACCCAGTACTTC.

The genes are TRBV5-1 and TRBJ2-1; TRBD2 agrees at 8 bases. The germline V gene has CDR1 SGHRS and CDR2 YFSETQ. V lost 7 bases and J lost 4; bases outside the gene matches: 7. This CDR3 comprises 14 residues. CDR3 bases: TGCGCCAGCGAACTGAGCGGGGGTTACAATGAGCAGTTCTTC. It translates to CASELSGGYNEQFF.

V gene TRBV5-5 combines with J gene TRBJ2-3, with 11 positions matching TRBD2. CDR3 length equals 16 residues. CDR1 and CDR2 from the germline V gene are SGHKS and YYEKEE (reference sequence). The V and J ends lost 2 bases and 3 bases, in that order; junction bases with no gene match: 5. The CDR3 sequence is CASSFLSSGRTDTQYF. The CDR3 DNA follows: TGTGCCAGCAGCTTTCTGTCTAGCGGGAGGACAGATACGCAGTATTTT.

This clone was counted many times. CDR3: CASSRTSGSLDEQFF. The CDR3 coding sequence is TGTGCCAGTAGCCGAACTAGCGGGAGCCTCGATGAGCAGTTCTTC. The chain uses TRBV19 and TRBJ2-1, with TRBD2 identical over 11 bases. J lost 8 bases, V lost 6 bases, and 9 bases had no gene match. CDR3 length: 15 amino acids. Germline V gene sequence: CDR1 LNHDA, CDR2 SQIVND (reference sequence).

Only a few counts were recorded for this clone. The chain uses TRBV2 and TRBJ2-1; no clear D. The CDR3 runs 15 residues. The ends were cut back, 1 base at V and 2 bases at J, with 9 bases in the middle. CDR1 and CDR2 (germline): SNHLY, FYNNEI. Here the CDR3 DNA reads TGTGCCAGCAGTGAAGACCCCGGCACCTACAATGAGCAGTTCTTC. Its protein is CASSEDPGTYNEQFF.

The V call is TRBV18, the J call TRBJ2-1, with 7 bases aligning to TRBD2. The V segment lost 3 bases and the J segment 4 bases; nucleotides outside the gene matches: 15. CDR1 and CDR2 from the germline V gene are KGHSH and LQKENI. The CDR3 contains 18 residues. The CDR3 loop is CASSPVIRGSGRYNEQFF. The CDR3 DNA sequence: TGTGCCAGCTCACCTGTCATCCGCGGGAGTGGTCGGTACAATGAGCAGTTCTTC.

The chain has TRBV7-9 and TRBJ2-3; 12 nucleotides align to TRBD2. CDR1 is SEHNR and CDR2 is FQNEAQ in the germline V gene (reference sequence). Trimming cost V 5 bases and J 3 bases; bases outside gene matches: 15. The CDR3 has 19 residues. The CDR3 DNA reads TGTGCCAGCAGCCCTATTTCGACGACTAGCGGGAGTGGTACAGATACGCAGTATTTT. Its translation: CASSPISTTSGSGTDTQYF.

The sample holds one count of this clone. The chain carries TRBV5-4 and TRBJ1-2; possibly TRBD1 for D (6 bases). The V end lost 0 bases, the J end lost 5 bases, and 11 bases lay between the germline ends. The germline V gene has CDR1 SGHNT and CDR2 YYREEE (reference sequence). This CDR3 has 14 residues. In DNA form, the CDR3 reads TGTGCCAGCAGCTTGGCCAGGGGAGGGTATGGCTACACCTTC. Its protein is CASSLARGGYGYTF. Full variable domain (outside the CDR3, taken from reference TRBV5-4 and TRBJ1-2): ETGVTQSPTHLIKTRGQQVTLRCSSQSGHNTVSWYQQALGQGPQFIFQYYREEENGRGNFPPRFSGLQFPNYSSELNVNALELDDSALYLCASSLARGGYGYTFGSGTRLTVV.

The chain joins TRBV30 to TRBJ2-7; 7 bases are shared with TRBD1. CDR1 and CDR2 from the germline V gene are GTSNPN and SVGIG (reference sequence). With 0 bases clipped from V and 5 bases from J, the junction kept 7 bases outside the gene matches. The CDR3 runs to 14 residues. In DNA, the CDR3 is TGTGCCTGGAGTGTACCTGGACAGGCCCACGAGCAGTACTTC. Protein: CAWSVPGQAHEQYF.

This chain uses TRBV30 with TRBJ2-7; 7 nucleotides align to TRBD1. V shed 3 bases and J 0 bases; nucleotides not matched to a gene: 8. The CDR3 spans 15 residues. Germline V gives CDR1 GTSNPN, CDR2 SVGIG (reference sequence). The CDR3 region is CAWRMGQPGSYEQYF. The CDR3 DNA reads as TGTGCCTGGAGGATGGGACAGCCGGGCTCCTACGAGCAGTACTTC.